Following are 18 T cell receptor beta chains from one sample sequenced in a study of blood T cells in healthy people across ages. Primed by a sample-barcoded 5' primer and a J-beta primer mix, a second PCR proceeded for about 7 to 11 cycles. From the 5' RACE reads, TCRdb called clonotypes with MiXCR, one entry per CDR3 protein. Counted here are hundreds of thousands of distinct CDR3 sequences, 40% to 45% occurring once; the ten biggest clones make up around a fifth. Sequenced: blood. These receptors originate from a woman aged 60-75 years in good health.

This clonotype came up a few times. This chain joins TRBV7-3 and TRBJ2-7, with D perhaps being TRBD1 or TRBD2 (5 bases each). The CDR3 spans 14 residues. V was pared by 5 bases and J by 5 bases, with 16 bases between. CDR1 is SGHTA, CDR2 FQGTGA, per germline. As DNA, the CDR3 is TGTGCCAGCAGCAAAAAGGGGAGTCTCGACGAGCAGTACTTC. Amino acid sequence: CASSKKGSLDEQYF.

The chain couples TRBV14 to TRBJ1-6, with D uncertain. Germline lookup yields CDR1 SGHDN and CDR2 FVKESK. Trimming left V 1 base short and J 8 bases short, with 9 bases between. CDR3 length: 14 residues. CDR3 nucleotide sequence: TGTGCCAGCAGCCAAGTGACCGGCCATTCACCCCTCCACTTT. Translation gives CASSQVTGHSPLHF.

The V gene is TRBV6-1, the J gene TRBJ1-1; maybe TRBD1 (5 bases). CDR1 and CDR2 from the germline V gene are MNHNS and SASEGT. This CDR3 is 10 amino acids long. The V gene lost 6 bases and the J gene lost 10 bases, with 9 bases spanning the gap. The CDR3, as DNA: TGTGCCAGCAGCACAGGATCAGCTTTCTTT. Its protein is CASSTGSAFF.

This rearrangement joins TRBV7-9 to TRBJ2-2; D is unclear. CDR3 length: 13 amino acids. Trimming pared 6 bases from V and 6 bases from J, leaving 11 bases between. CDR1 is SEHNR, CDR2 FQNEAQ, per germline (reference sequence). This CDR3 is CASSPGSAGELFF. In DNA, the CDR3 is TGTGCCAGCAGTCCCGGGTCCGCCGGGGAGCTGTTTTTT.

This clonotype came up a few times. The V call is TRBV4-2, the J call TRBJ1-5; possible D gene TRBD1, 5 bases. Germline CDR1 and CDR2: LGHNA and YNFKEQ. V was trimmed by 4 bases and J by 5 bases, leaving 15 bases between them. This CDR3 region has 15 residues. This CDR3 is CASSRNRQDDQPQHF. CDR3 bases: TGTGCCAGCAGCCGAAACAGGCAGGATGATCAGCCCCAGCATTTT.

The chain recombines TRBV11-3 with TRBJ2-1, with 11 positions matching TRBD2. Germline CDR1 SGHNT, CDR2 YENEEA. With V trimmed by 1 base and J by 9 bases, 5 bases remained unmatched. CDR3 length equals 15 residues. In nucleotides, the CDR3 is TGTGCCAGCAGCTTAGGACTAGCGGGGAGTAGTGAGCAGTTCTTC. It codes for CASSLGLAGSSEQFF.

The chain links TRBV10-3 to TRBJ2-7; 8 bases line up with TRBD2. This CDR3 comprises 11 residues. V gave up 11 bases and J gave up 4 bases; unmatched junction bases: 4. CDR1 is ENHRY, CDR2 SYGVKD, per germline. CDR3: CAVSGTYEQYF. The CDR3 nucleotides are TGTGCCGTTAGCGGGACTTACGAGCAGTACTTC.

This clonotype has just a few counts. This rearrangement joins TRBV20-1 to TRBJ1-4; D not resolved. Germline V gene sequence: CDR1 DFQATT, CDR2 SNEGSKA (reference sequence). The V end lost 7 bases, the J end lost 8 bases, and 17 bases lay between the germline ends. CDR3 length: 13 residues. The CDR3 here is CSVQRRVGEKLFF. In DNA, the CDR3 is TGCAGTGTTCAGCGGAGGGTAGGGGAAAAACTGTTTTTT.

This chain connects TRBV6-5 to TRBJ2-3; 8 bases are a match to TRBD2. CDR1 is MNHEY and CDR2 is SVGAGI in the germline V gene. The CDR3 runs 15 residues. The V and J ends lost 2 bases and 6 bases, in that order; junction bases with no gene match: 7. Here the CDR3 reads CASSYAVAGWDTQYF. The CDR3 DNA sequence: TGTGCCAGCAGTTACGCGGTAGCGGGATGGGATACGCAGTATTTT.

This chain joins TRBV25-1 and TRBJ1-1, with TRBD1 identical over 8 bases. The J segment lost 4 bases and the V segment lost 7 bases, leaving 5 bases of the junction unmatched. The CDR3 consists of 13 residues. Germline CDR1 reads MGHDK; CDR2 reads SYGVNS. CDR3 nucleotides: TGTGCCAGCACCGACAGGGGCGGCACTGAAGCTTTCTTT. Its protein product is CASTDRGGTEAFF.

This clonotype turned up a few times. The chain joins TRBV6-2 or TRBV6-3 to TRBJ1-5; TRBD1 matches 7 bases. CDR3 size: 16 residues. Germline loops: CDR1 MNHEY, CDR2 SVGEGT. The V gene end was trimmed by 6 bases and the J gene end by 3 bases; junction bases not matched to a gene: 11. The CDR3 bases are TGTGCCAGCAGAACAGTCCGACAGGGTGACAATCAGCCCCAGCATTTT. Protein sequence: CASRTVRQGDNQPQHF.

The V and J genes are TRBV20-1 and TRBJ2-3, with 9 bases lining up with TRBD2. The CDR3 loop spans 12 amino acids. Losses at the gene ends were 7 bases for V and 6 bases for J; bases not matched to a gene: 5. Germline V gene lookup returns CDR1 DFQATT and CDR2 SNEGSKA (reference sequence). CDR3 sequence (DNA): TGCAGTGGGGCGGGGGGGCACGATACGCAGTATTTT. Translating gives CSGAGGHDTQYF.

The chain uses TRBV2 and TRBJ2-3; no clear D gene. The germline V gene encodes CDR1 SNHLY and CDR2 FYNNEI. V was trimmed by 2 bases and J by 10 bases, leaving 13 bases between them. CDR3 size: 13 residues. CDR3 sequence (DNA): TGTGCCAGCAGTGAACAGGCCCTGTCTGCGCAGTATTTT. It is translated as CASSEQALSAQYF.

The chain links TRBV7-2 to TRBJ2-3; possibly TRBD1 for D (6 bases). In germline, CDR1 is SGHTA, CDR2 FQGNSA. The CDR3 consists of 11 residues. The V end lost 4 bases, the J end lost 8 bases, and 7 bases lay between the germline ends. The CDR3 here is CASSSGVTQYF. DNA of the CDR3: TGTGCCAGCAGCTCAGGGGTTACGCAGTATTTT.

This clonotype was observed a handful of times. This chain links TRBV6-6 with TRBJ1-1; D might be TRBD1 (5 bases). Germline V gene data show CDR1 as MNHNY and CDR2 as SVGAGI (reference sequence). The CDR3 loop spans 13 amino acids. The V and J ends lost 2 bases and 6 bases respectively, with 10 bases between them. The CDR3: CASSYGASAEAFF. In DNA form, the CDR3 reads TGTGCCAGCAGTTACGGGGCTTCTGCTGAAGCTTTCTTT.

This rearrangement joins TRBV7-3 to TRBJ2-1; 7 bases align to TRBD1. The CDR3 consists of 17 residues. Germline V gene data show CDR1 as SGHTA and CDR2 as FQGTGA. J gave up 4 bases and V 3 bases, and 12 bases lay outside the gene matches. The CDR3 protein is CASSLTHGQGVYNEQFF. As DNA, the CDR3 is TGTGCCAGCAGCTTGACTCATGGTCAGGGGGTGTACAATGAGCAGTTCTTC. Complete variable domain (other parts from reference TRBV7-3 and TRBJ2-1): GAGVSQTPSNKVTEKGKYVELRCDPISGHTALYWYRQSLGQGPEFLIYFQGTGAADDSGLPNDRFFAVRPEGSVSTLKIQRTERGDSAVYLCASSLTHGQGVYNEQFFGPGTRLTVL.

CDR3 sequence reads: CASSPHRDRWSEQYF. DNA of the CDR3: TGTGCCAGCAGTCCCCACCGGGACAGGTGGTCCGAGCAGTACTTC. V and J are TRBV28 and TRBJ2-7, with 8 bases that match TRBD1. The V segment lost 5 bases and the J segment 6 bases; nucleotides outside the gene matches: 12. The CDR3 is 15 amino acids. CDR1 and CDR2 from the germline V gene are MDHEN and SYDVKM.

This clonotype was found a few times. This chain connects TRBV27 to TRBJ2-5; 8 bases line up with TRBD1. This CDR3 region has 15 residues. Germline V gene sequence: CDR1 MNHEY, CDR2 SMNVEV (reference sequence). V was clipped by 3 bases and J by 2 bases; unmatched bases: 5. CDR3 bases: TGTGCCAGCAGTTTCGGACAGGGTTGGCAAGAGACCCAGTACTTC. Translated, it gives CASSFGQGWQETQYF.